This T cell receptor beta chain was obtained from a study of cytomegalovirus exposure and HLA in healthy donors. Trimming stripped 3 bases from V and 0 bases from J, with 8 bases between. This CDR3 region has 14 residues. CDR1 and CDR2 (germline): SEHNR, FQNEAQ (reference sequence). PCR involved 60 Vbeta and 13 Jbeta primers. Using immunoSEQ multiplex PCR, the repertoire was profiled, and TCRdb retains in-frame clones only, with some absent. The table includes approximately 190,000 clones, about 87% detected once. This chain joins TRBV7-9 and TRBJ1-1; D gene unclear. The receptor was derived from a man aged 30-40 years in good health and CMV-seronegative. Sequencing was done on a sample of PBMCs. The CDR3 DNA is TGTGCCAGCAGCTTTTGGGAGCTGAACACTGAAGCTTTCTTT. Encoded protein: CASSFWELNTEAFF.